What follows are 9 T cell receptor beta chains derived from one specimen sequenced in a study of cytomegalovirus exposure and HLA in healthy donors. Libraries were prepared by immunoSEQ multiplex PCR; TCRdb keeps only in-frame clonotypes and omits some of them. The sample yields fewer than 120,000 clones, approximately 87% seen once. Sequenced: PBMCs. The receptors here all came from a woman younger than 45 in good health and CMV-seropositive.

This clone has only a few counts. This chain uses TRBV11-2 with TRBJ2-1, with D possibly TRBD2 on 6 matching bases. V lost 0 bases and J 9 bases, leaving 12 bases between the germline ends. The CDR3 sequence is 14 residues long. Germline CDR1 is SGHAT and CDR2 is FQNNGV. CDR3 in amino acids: CASSLDPSATEQFF. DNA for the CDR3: TGTGCCAGCAGCTTAGACCCTAGCGCCACTGAGCAGTTCTTC.

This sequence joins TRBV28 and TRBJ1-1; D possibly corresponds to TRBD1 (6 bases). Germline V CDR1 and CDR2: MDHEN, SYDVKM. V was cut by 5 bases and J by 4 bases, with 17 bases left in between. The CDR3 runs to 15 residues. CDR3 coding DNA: TGTGCCAGCAGTGAATCAGGGGCGCGAGGCACTGAAGCTTTCTTT. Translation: CASSESGARGTEAFF.

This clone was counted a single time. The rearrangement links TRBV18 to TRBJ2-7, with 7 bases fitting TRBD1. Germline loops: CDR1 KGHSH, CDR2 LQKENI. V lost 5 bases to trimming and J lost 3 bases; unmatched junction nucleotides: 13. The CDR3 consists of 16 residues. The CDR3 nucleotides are TGTGCCAGCTCATCCTTACCACGGACAGGAATCTACGAGCAGTACTTC. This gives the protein CASSSLPRTGIYEQYF.

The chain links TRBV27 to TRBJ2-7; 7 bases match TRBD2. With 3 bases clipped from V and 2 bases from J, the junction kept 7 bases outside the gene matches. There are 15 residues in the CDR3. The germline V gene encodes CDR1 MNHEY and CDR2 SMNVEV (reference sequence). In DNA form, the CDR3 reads TGTGCCAGCAGTTTCCGGGGGGTGGGTCCCTACGAGCAGTACTTC. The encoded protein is CASSFRGVGPYEQYF.

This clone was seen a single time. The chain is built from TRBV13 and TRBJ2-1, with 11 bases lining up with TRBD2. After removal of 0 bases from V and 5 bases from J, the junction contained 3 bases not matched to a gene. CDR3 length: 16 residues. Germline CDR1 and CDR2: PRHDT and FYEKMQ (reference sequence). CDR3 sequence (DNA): TGTGCCAGCAGCTTAGGGGGGACTAGCGGCCACAATGAGCAGTTCTTC. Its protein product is CASSLGGTSGHNEQFF. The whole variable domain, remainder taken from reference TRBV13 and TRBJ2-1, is AAGVIQSPRHLIKEKRETATLKCYPIPRHDTVYWYQQGPGQDPQFLISFYEKMQSDKGSIPDRFSAQQFSDYHSELNMSSLELGDSALYFCASSLGGTSGHNEQFFGPGTRLTVL.

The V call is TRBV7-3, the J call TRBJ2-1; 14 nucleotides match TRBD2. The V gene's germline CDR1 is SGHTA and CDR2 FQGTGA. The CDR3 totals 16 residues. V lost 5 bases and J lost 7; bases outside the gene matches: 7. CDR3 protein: CASSPGLAGGRNEQFF. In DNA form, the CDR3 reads TGTGCCAGCAGCCCCGGACTAGCGGGGGGTCGGAATGAGCAGTTCTTC. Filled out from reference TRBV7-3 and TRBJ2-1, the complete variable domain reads GAGVSQTPSNKVTEKGKYVELRCDPISGHTALYWYRQSLGQGPEFLIYFQGTGAADDSGLPNDRFFAVRPEGSVSTLKIQRTERGDSAVYLCASSPGLAGGRNEQFFGPGTRLTVL.

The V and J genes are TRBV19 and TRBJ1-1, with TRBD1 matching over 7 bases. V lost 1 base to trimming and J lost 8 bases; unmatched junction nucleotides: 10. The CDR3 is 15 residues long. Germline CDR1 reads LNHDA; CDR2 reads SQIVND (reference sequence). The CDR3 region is CASSIAPLRQGEAFF. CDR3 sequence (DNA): TGTGCCAGTAGTATAGCCCCCCTTCGACAGGGAGAAGCTTTCTTT. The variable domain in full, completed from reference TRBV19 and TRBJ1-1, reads DGGITQSPKYLFRKEGQNVTLSCEQNLNHDAMYWYRQDPGQGLRLIYYSQIVNDFQKGDIAEGYSVSREKKESFPLTVTSAQKNPTAFYLCASSIAPLRQGEAFFGQGTRLTVV.

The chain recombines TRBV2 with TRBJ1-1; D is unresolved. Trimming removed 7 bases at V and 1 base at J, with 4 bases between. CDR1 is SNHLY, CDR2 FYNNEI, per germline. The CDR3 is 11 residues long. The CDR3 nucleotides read TGTGCCAGCATCGGGAACACTGAAGCTTTCTTT. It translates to CASIGNTEAFF. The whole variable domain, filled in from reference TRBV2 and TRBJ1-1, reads EPEVTQTPSHQVTQMGQEVILRCVPISNHLYFYWYRQILGQKVEFLVSFYNNEISEKSEIFDDQFSVERPDGSNFTLKIRSTKLEDSAMYFCASIGNTEAFFGQGTRLTVV.

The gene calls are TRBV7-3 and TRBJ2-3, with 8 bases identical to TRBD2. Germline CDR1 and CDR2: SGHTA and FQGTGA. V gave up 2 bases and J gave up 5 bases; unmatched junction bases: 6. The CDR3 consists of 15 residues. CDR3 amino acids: CASSLSRGGVDTQYF. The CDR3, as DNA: TGTGCCAGCAGCTTATCCCGGGGGGGCGTAGATACGCAGTATTTT. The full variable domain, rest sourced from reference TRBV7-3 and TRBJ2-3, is GAGVSQTPSNKVTEKGKYVELRCDPISGHTALYWYRQSLGQGPEFLIYFQGTGAADDSGLPNDRFFAVRPEGSVSTLKIQRTERGDSAVYLCASSLSRGGVDTQYFGPGTRLTVL.